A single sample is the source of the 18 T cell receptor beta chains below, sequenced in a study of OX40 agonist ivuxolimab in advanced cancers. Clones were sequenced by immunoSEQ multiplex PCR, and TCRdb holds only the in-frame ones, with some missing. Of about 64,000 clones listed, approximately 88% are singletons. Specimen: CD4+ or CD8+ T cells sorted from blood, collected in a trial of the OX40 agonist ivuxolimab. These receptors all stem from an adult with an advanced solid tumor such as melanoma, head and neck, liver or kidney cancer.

The CDR3 DNA follows: TGCAGTGCCAGTCCTGGGGAGACCCAGTACTTC. Translating gives CSASPGETQYF. The chain combines TRBV20-1 with TRBJ2-5; D gene unclear. V dropped 6 bases and J dropped 5 bases, with 10 bases sitting between them. CDR3 length equals 11 residues. Germline lookup yields CDR1 DFQATT and CDR2 SNEGSKA (reference sequence).

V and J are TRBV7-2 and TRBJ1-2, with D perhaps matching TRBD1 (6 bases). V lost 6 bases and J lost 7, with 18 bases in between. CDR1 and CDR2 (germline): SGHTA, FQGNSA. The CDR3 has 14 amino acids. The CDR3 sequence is CASSSIQGKGGYTF. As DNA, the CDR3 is TGTGCCAGCAGTTCAATACAGGGCAAAGGTGGCTACACCTTC.

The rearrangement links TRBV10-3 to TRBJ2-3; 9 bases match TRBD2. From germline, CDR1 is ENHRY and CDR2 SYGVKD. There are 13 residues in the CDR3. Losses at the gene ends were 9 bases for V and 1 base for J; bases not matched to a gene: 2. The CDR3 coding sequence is TGTGCCATTCGGACTAGCGGCACAGATACGCAGTATTTT. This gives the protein CAIRTSGTDTQYF.

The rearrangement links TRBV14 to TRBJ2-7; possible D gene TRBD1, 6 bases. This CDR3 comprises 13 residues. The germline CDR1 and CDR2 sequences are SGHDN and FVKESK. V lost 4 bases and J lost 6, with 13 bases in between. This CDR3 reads CASSRQGFGEQYF. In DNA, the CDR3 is TGTGCCAGCAGCCGGCAGGGGTTCGGCGAGCAGTACTTC. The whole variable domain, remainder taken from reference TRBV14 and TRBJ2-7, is EAGVTQFPSHSVIEKGQTVTLRCDPISGHDNLYWYRRVMGKEIKFLLHFVKESKQDESGMPNNRFLAERTGGTYSTLKVQPAELEDSGVYFCASSRQGFGEQYFGPGTRLTVT.

The CDR3 sequence: CASSSSGKSYEQYF. The CDR3 nucleotides are TGTGCCAGCAGCTCTAGCGGGAAATCCTACGAGCAGTACTTC. The chain combines TRBV11-3 with TRBJ2-7; 9 bases line up with TRBD2. Germline V gene data show CDR1 as SGHNT and CDR2 as YENEEA. The CDR3 has 14 residues. J gave up 1 base and V 4 bases, and 2 bases lay outside the gene matches.

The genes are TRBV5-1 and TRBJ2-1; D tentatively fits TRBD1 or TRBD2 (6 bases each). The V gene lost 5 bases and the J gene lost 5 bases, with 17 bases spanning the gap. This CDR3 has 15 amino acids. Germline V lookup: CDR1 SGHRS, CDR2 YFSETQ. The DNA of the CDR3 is TGCGCCAGCAGAGAGGGGGGCAGGTCGCACAATGAGCAGTTCTTC. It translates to CASREGGRSHNEQFF.

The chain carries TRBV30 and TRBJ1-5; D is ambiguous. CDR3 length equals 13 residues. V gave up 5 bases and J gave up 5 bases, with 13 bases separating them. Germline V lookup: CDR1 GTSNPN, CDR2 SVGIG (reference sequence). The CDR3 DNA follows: TGTGCCTGGGACGGCGGAGGGTATCAGCCCCAGCATTTT. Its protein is CAWDGGGYQPQHF.

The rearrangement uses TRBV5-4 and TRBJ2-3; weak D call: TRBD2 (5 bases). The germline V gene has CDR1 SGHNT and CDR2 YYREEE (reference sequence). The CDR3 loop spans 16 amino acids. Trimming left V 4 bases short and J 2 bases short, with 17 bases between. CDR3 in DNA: TGTGCCAGCAGCGTGTCGGGGAGAAAAATCACAGATACGCAGTATTTT. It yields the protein CASSVSGRKITDTQYF.

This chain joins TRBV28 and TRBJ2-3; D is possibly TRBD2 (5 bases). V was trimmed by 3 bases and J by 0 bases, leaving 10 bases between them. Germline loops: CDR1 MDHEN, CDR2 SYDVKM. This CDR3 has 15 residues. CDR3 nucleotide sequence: TGTGCCAGCAGTTTTTGGGGAGATAGCACAGATACGCAGTATTTT. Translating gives CASSFWGDSTDTQYF.

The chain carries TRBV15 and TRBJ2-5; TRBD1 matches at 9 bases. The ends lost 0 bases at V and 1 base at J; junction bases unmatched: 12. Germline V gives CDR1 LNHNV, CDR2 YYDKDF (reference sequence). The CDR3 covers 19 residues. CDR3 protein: CATSRDQGTGTGIQETQYF. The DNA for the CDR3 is TGTGCCACCAGCAGAGATCAGGGGACCGGGACAGGGATCCAAGAGACCCAGTACTTC.

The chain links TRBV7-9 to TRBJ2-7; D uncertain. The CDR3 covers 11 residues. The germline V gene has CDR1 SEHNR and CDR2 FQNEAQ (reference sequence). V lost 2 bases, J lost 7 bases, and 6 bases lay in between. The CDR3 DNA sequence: TGTGCCAGCAGCTTATCCGCGGAGCAGTACTTC. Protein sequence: CASSLSAEQYF.

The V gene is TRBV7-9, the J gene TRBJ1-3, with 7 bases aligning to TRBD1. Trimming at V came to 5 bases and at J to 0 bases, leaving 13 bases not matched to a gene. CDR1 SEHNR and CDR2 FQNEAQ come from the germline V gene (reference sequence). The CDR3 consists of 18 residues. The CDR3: CASSRQTGIRFSGNTIYF. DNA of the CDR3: TGTGCCAGCAGCCGCCAGACAGGGATAAGATTCTCTGGAAACACCATATATTTT.

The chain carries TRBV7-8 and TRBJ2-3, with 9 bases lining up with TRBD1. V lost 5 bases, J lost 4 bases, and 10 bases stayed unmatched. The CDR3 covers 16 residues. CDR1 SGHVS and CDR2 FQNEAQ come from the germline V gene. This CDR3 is CASSAYRDREADTQYF. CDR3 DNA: TGTGCCAGCAGCGCATACCGGGACAGGGAAGCAGATACGCAGTATTTT.

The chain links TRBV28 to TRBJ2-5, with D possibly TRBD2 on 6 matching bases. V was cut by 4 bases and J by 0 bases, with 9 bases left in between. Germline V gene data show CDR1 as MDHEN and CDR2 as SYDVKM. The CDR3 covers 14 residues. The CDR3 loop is CASSSGDYQETQYF. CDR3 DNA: TGTGCCAGCAGTTCCGGGGACTACCAAGAGACCCAGTACTTC.

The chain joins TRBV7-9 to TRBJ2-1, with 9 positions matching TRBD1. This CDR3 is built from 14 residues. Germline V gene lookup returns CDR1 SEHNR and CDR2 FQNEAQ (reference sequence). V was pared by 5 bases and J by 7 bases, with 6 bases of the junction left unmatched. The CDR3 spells CASSNRDRVNEQFF. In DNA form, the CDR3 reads TGTGCCAGCAGCAACCGGGACAGGGTGAATGAGCAGTTCTTC.

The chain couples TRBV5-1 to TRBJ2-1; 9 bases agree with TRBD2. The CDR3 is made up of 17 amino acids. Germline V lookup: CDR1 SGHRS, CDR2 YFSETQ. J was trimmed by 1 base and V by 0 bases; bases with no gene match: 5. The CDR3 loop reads CASSLGYSGSSYNEQFF. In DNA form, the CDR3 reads TGCGCCAGCAGCTTGGGATATAGCGGGAGTTCCTACAATGAGCAGTTCTTC.

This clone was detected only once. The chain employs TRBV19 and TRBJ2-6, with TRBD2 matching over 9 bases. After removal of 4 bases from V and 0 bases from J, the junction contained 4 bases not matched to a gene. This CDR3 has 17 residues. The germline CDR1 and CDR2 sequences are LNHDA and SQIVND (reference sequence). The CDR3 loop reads CASSNLAGSSGANVLTF. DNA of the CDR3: TGTGCCAGTAGTAATCTAGCGGGGAGCTCTGGGGCCAACGTCCTGACTTTC.

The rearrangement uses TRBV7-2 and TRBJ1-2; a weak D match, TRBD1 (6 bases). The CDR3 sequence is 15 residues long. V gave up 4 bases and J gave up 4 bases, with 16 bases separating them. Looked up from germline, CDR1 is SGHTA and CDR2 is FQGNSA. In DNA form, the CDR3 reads TGTGCCAGCAGCTCGTCAGGGGTTGGGTTCTATGGCTACACCTTC. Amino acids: CASSSSGVGFYGYTF.